The 32 T cell receptor beta chains in this list originate from one sample, sequenced in a study of PD-L1 blockade in urothelial cancer. Data came from immunoSEQ multiplex PCR; TCRdb stores just in-frame clones and leaves some out. The sample includes 80,000 to 90,000 clones, approximately 87% seen only once; the top ten take approximately 15%. This sample's time point: pretreatment peripheral blood. Sample: PBMCs, taken around atezolizumab (anti-PD-L1) treatment. The receptors here all came from a man between 60 and 75 years old with urothelial cancer.

This chain links TRBV6-1 with TRBJ1-4; 7 positions match TRBD1. With 1 base clipped from V and 1 base from J, the junction kept 6 bases outside the gene matches. The CDR3 runs 17 residues. From germline, CDR1 is MNHNS and CDR2 SASEGT. In nucleotides, the CDR3 is TGTGCCAGCAGTGAAGACAGGGGCGCGGGAACTAATGAAAAACTGTTTTTT. As protein: CASSEDRGAGTNEKLFF.

J is TRBJ2-1 and V is TRBV5-1; 12 bases are a match to TRBD2. The length of the CDR3 is 16 residues. The V gene end was trimmed by 0 bases and the J gene end by 8 bases; junction bases not matched to a gene: 6. The germline CDR1 and CDR2 sequences are SGHRS and YFSETQ. CDR3 coding DNA: TGCGCCAGCAGCTTGGCCCCGACTAGCGGGGGTGATGAGCAGTTCTTC. Amino acids: CASSLAPTSGGDEQFF.

Only one count was recorded for this clone. V is TRBV5-5 and J is TRBJ2-7; 10 nucleotides line up with TRBD2. The CDR3 contains 15 residues. CDR1 is SGHKS and CDR2 is YYEKEE in the germline V gene (reference sequence). V trimming: 4 bases; J trimming: 1 base; junction bases outside the gene matches: 5. CDR3 nucleotides: TGTGCCAGCAGCCTTCTAGCGGGAGCGTCCTACGAGCAGTACTTC. Its protein product is CASSLLAGASYEQYF.

The gene calls are TRBV11-2 and TRBJ2-7; tentatively, D is TRBD1 (6 bases). The CDR3 length is 14 residues. Germline V CDR1 and CDR2: SGHAT, FQNNGV. Between the trimmed V and J ends, which lost 2 bases and 3 bases, there was a span of 11 bases. For the CDR3, the DNA is TGTGCCAGCAGCTTACAGGGGACCCGCTACGAGCAGTACTTC. Encoded protein: CASSLQGTRYEQYF.

J is TRBJ1-1 and V is TRBV4-2, with 10 bases identical to TRBD1. V dropped 4 bases and J dropped 6; count of bases not matched to a gene: 11. The CDR3 totals 16 residues. Germline V CDR1 and CDR2: LGHNA, YNFKEQ. The CDR3 DNA sequence: TGTGCCAGCAGCCCGGGGGACAGGGGAGTCGGCGCTGAAGCTTTCTTT. Amino acid sequence: CASSPGDRGVGAEAFF.

This clone was picked up one time. The genes are TRBV30 and TRBJ1-2, with D possibly matching TRBD1 (5 bases). Germline assignment: CDR1 GTSNPN and CDR2 SVGIG (reference sequence). The CDR3 extends over 13 amino acids. V shed 2 bases and J shed 1 base, with 8 bases lying between them. This CDR3 is CAWSQTVNYGYTF. The DNA of the CDR3 is TGTGCCTGGAGTCAGACAGTTAACTATGGCTACACCTTC.

CDR3 coding DNA: TGTGCCAGCTCCCCCAGACAGGGGAATGGCCCCCTACAGCAGCCCCAGCATTTT. Its protein is CASSPRQGNGPLQQPQHF. The rearrangement uses TRBV18 and TRBJ1-5; 8 bases line up with TRBD1. The germline CDR1 and CDR2 sequences are KGHSH and LQKENI. Unmatched junction bases numbered 20, after V lost 6 bases and J lost 7 bases. The CDR3 covers 18 residues.

V usage is TRBV5-1 and J usage is TRBJ2-7, with 7 nucleotides matching TRBD1. CDR1 and CDR2 from the germline V gene are SGHRS and YFSETQ. The CDR3 runs 14 residues. V was pared by 4 bases and J by 3 bases, with 7 bases of the junction left unmatched. For the CDR3, the DNA is TGCGCCAGCAGCCCTGGGACAGACCTCTACGAGCAGTACTTC. It translates to CASSPGTDLYEQYF.

The chain links TRBV29-1 to TRBJ1-2; 7 nucleotides match TRBD1. The CDR3 covers 12 residues. The J segment lost 6 bases and the V segment lost 4 bases, leaving 5 bases of the junction unmatched. The germline gives CDR1 SQVTM, CDR2 ANQGSEA. For the CDR3, the DNA is TGCAGCGTTGCAGGGGGAGCGGATGGCTACACCTTC. Amino acid sequence: CSVAGGADGYTF.

This clone was seen a single time. The CDR3, as DNA: TGTGCCAGCTCACCGTTGACCGGGACTAGCATCCACGAGCAGTACTTC. Protein sequence: CASSPLTGTSIHEQYF. The V and J genes are TRBV18 and TRBJ2-7, with 9 bases that match TRBD2. The CDR3 runs 16 residues. Germline V lookup: CDR1 KGHSH, CDR2 LQKENI. Trimming cost V 3 bases and J 5 bases; bases outside gene matches: 11.

The chain couples TRBV30 to TRBJ1-5, with D perhaps TRBD1 (5 bases). CDR3 length: 14 amino acids. V lost 1 base and J lost 5, with 12 bases in between. Germline CDR1 reads GTSNPN; CDR2 reads SVGIG (reference sequence). The CDR3 reads CAWSGRRDHQPQHF. As DNA, the CDR3 is TGTGCCTGGAGTGGGAGGAGGGACCATCAGCCCCAGCATTTT.

This clone appeared a few times. The V gene is TRBV6-1, the J gene TRBJ1-3; D not resolved. The germline V gene encodes CDR1 MNHNS and CDR2 SASEGT. This CDR3 region has 11 residues. Trimming cost V 11 bases and J 4 bases, with 9 bases left between them. CDR3 bases: TGTGCCTCGCGTCTAGGAAACACCATATATTTT. Its translation: CASRLGNTIYF.

The CDR3 nucleotides are TGTGCCAGCAGCGGGAGGGTCACCGGGGAGCTGTTTTTT. Residues: CASSGRVTGELFF. The chain uses TRBV27 and TRBJ2-2, with 8 positions matching TRBD2. With V trimmed by 6 bases and J by 4 bases, 1 base remained unmatched. The CDR3 contains 13 residues. Germline loops: CDR1 MNHEY, CDR2 SMNVEV (reference sequence).

This clone was detected once. This chain links TRBV5-1 with TRBJ1-1; 10 nucleotides agree with TRBD1. Per germline, CDR1 SGHRS and CDR2 YFSETQ. Losses at the gene ends were 3 bases for V and 4 bases for J; bases not matched to a gene: 6. The CDR3 has 15 residues. The CDR3 DNA sequence: TGCGCCAGCAGCTCCCGACAGGGGGCGGGCACTGAAGCTTTCTTT. Amino acid sequence: CASSSRQGAGTEAFF.

This clone was counted only a few times. The V call is TRBV7-2, the J call TRBJ1-6; unclear D gene. The CDR3 spans 14 residues. Between the trimmed V and J ends, which lost 3 bases and 4 bases, there was a span of 7 bases. Germline CDR1 reads SGHTA; CDR2 reads FQGNSA. The CDR3 DNA reads as TGTGCCAGCAGCTTCCCGGGTTATAATTCACCCCTCCACTTT. Its translation: CASSFPGYNSPLHF.

Here the CDR3 DNA reads TGTGCCAGCTCACCAGAACAGGTTGGGAACACCGGGGAGCTGTTTTTT. It specifies CASSPEQVGNTGELFF. The V and J genes are TRBV18 and TRBJ2-2; D is perhaps TRBD1 (5 bases). The CDR3 runs 16 residues. The germline V gene encodes CDR1 KGHSH and CDR2 LQKENI. Trimming cost V 2 bases and J 1 base, with 11 bases left between them.

V gene TRBV5-5 combines with J gene TRBJ1-2, with a weak D call TRBD1 (6 bases). Germline assignment: CDR1 SGHKS and CDR2 YYEKEE (reference sequence). Trimming took off 0 bases at V and 2 bases at J, with 11 bases between the two ends. CDR3 length: 15 residues. The CDR3 spells CASSLAGGKNYGYTF. CDR3 bases: TGTGCCAGCAGCTTGGCGGGGGGCAAGAACTATGGCTACACCTTC.

V is TRBV14 and J is TRBJ1-1, with TRBD1 matching over 9 bases. The CDR3 is made up of 15 amino acids. CDR1 is SGHDN and CDR2 is FVKESK in the germline V gene. V shed 4 bases and J 5 bases; nucleotides not matched to a gene: 8. The CDR3 is CASSPHRGRGTEAFF. The CDR3 bases are TGTGCCAGCAGCCCTCACAGGGGGCGAGGTACTGAAGCTTTCTTT.

CDR3 coding DNA: TGTGCCAGCAGTGGCCCCAGGGGGCGCGGTGCCGCCTACGAGCAGTACTTC. Protein product: CASSGPRGRGAAYEQYF. This rearrangement joins TRBV6-1 to TRBJ2-7; 8 bases fit TRBD1. The CDR3 covers 17 residues. The germline V gene has CDR1 MNHNS and CDR2 SASEGT. Germline trimming cut 4 bases from V and 2 bases from J; bases unmatched to any gene: 13.

The genes are TRBV20-1 and TRBJ1-4; D gene unclear. The V gene lost 2 bases and the J gene lost 8 bases, with 6 bases spanning the gap. This CDR3 contains 11 residues. CDR1 and CDR2 from the germline V gene are DFQATT and SNEGSKA (reference sequence). The CDR3 reads CSARFREKLFF. The DNA for the CDR3 is TGCAGTGCTAGATTCCGGGAAAAACTGTTTTTT.

The rearrangement joins TRBV7-6 to TRBJ2-5; 13 bases align to TRBD2. V shed 5 bases, J shed 5 bases, and the junction held 5 bases outside the gene matches. This CDR3 spans 15 amino acids. Per the germline V gene, CDR1 is SGHVS and CDR2 is FNYEAQ. CDR3 protein: CASSPGTSGIETQYF. CDR3 sequence (DNA): TGTGCCAGCAGCCCCGGGACTAGCGGGATTGAGACCCAGTACTTC.

The chain joins TRBV10-1 to TRBJ2-3; 10 bases line up with TRBD1. Per germline, CDR1 WNHNN and CDR2 SYGVQD (reference sequence). The CDR3 is made up of 13 amino acids. Trimming at V came to 8 bases and at J to 4 bases, leaving 3 bases not matched to a gene. This CDR3 reads CASGTGVPDTQYF. CDR3 DNA: TGCGCCAGCGGGACAGGGGTCCCAGATACGCAGTATTTT.

This clone was seen once. The CDR3 protein is CASSTPGQVYEQYF. The DNA of the CDR3 is TGTGCCAGCAGTACGCCGGGACAGGTATACGAGCAGTACTTC. The chain employs TRBV28 and TRBJ2-7; 8 bases line up with TRBD1. Germline V gene sequence: CDR1 MDHEN, CDR2 SYDVKM. V trimming: 5 bases; J trimming: 4 bases; junction bases outside the gene matches: 7. The CDR3 is 14 residues long. The entire variable domain, with the rest obtained from reference TRBV28 and TRBJ2-7, is as follows: DVKVTQSSRYLVKRTGEKVFLECVQDMDHENMFWYRQDPGLGLRLIYFSYDVKMKEKGDIPEGYSVSREKKERFSLILESASTNQTSMYLCASSTPGQVYEQYFGPGTRLTVT.

The chain links TRBV9 to TRBJ1-3; 11 bases are shared with TRBD1. V lost 0 bases to trimming and J lost 0 bases; unmatched junction nucleotides: 2. From germline, CDR1 is SGDLS and CDR2 YYNGEE. CDR3 length: 17 residues. CDR3 coding DNA: TGTGCCAGCAGCGTAGCTGGACAGGGGGCCTCTGGAAACACCATATATTTT. Its protein product is CASSVAGQGASGNTIYF.

V is TRBV30 and J is TRBJ2-7; possibly TRBD2 for D (6 bases). V was pared by 0 bases and J by 12 bases, with 18 bases between. CDR3 length: 13 residues. The germline CDR1 and CDR2 sequences are GTSNPN and SVGIG (reference sequence). The DNA for the CDR3 is TGTGCCTGGAGTGTACGGGGGTTCTCGACATTGTACTTC. It yields the protein CAWSVRGFSTLYF. Full variable domain (outside the CDR3, taken from reference TRBV30 and TRBJ2-7): SQTIHQWPATLVQPVGSPLSLECTVEGTSNPNLYWYRQAAGRGLQLLFYSVGIGQISSEVPQNLSASRPQDRQFILSSKKLLLSDSGFYLCAWSVRGFSTLYFGPGTRLTVT.

This clone has more than one count but fewer than ten. The J gene is TRBJ1-2, the V gene TRBV11-1, with 9 bases identical to TRBD1. The ends lost 0 bases at V and 4 bases at J; junction bases unmatched: 0. The CDR3 has 14 amino acids. Germline V CDR1 and CDR2: SGHAT, FQDESV (reference sequence). CDR3 coding DNA: TGTGCCAGCAGCTTAGCGACAGGGGGCTATGGCTACACCTTC. This translates into CASSLATGGYGYTF. The full variable domain, with the rest looked up from reference TRBV11-1 and TRBJ1-2, is EAEVAQSPRYKITEKSQAVAFWCDPISGHATLYWYRQILGQGPELLVQFQDESVVDDSQLPKDRFSAERLKGVDSTLKIQPAELGDSAMYLCASSLATGGYGYTFGSGTRLTVV.

The CDR3 sequence: CASSLDSDNEQFF. The CDR3 DNA is TGTGCCAGCAGCCTAGACAGTGACAATGAGCAGTTCTTC. The V call is TRBV9, the J call TRBJ2-1; a possible D gene is TRBD1 (5 bases). Germline lookup yields CDR1 SGDLS and CDR2 YYNGEE. The CDR3 is 13 amino acids. V lost 4 bases and J 5 bases, leaving 10 bases between the germline ends.

The sample holds a few counts of this clone. This chain links TRBV2 with TRBJ1-6; D ambiguous. Trimming shortened V by 9 bases and J by 8 bases, and 14 bases separated the two germline ends. Looked up from germline, CDR1 is SNHLY and CDR2 is FYNNEI. CDR3 length equals 13 residues. This CDR3 reads CARGGATDSPLHF. The CDR3 region has the DNA TGTGCCAGGGGAGGAGCAACGGATTCACCCCTCCACTTT.

This clone came up once. The CDR3 region has the DNA TGTGCCAGCAGCCCACTGCAGGGTAGGAGTTCACCCCTCCACTTT. Its translation: CASSPLQGRSSPLHF. The chain recombines TRBV7-6 with TRBJ1-6, with a tentative D call TRBD1 (5 bases). The CDR3 is made up of 15 amino acids. The germline V gene has CDR1 SGHVS and CDR2 FNYEAQ. With 5 bases removed from V and 9 bases from J, the gap between germline ends came to 17 bases.

The V and J genes are TRBV20-1 and TRBJ2-5, with D unresolved. Trimming shortened V by 3 bases and J by 5 bases, and 4 bases separated the two germline ends. Germline loops: CDR1 DFQATT, CDR2 SNEGSKA (reference sequence). CDR3 length: 10 amino acids. The CDR3 sequence: CSASVETQYF. CDR3 nucleotide sequence: TGCAGTGCTAGCGTGGAGACCCAGTACTTC.

The chain employs TRBV7-3 and TRBJ2-6; D gene uncertain. Trimming took 5 bases from V and 0 from J, leaving 8 bases between them. From germline, CDR1 is SGHTA and CDR2 FQGTGA. The CDR3 spans 15 residues. In nucleotides, the CDR3 is TGTGCCAGCAGCCGTGCTAGCTCTGGGGCCAACGTCCTGACTTTC. It specifies CASSRASSGANVLTF.

The V gene is TRBV19, the J gene TRBJ2-5, with D maybe TRBD1 (6 bases). V lost 5 bases to trimming and J lost 2 bases, with 15 bases between them. This CDR3 is built from 15 residues. From germline, CDR1 is LNHDA and CDR2 SQIVND (reference sequence). The chain's CDR3 is CASSRSQGTQETQYF. The CDR3 DNA reads as TGTGCCAGTAGTCGTTCCCAGGGGACACAAGAGACCCAGTACTTC.